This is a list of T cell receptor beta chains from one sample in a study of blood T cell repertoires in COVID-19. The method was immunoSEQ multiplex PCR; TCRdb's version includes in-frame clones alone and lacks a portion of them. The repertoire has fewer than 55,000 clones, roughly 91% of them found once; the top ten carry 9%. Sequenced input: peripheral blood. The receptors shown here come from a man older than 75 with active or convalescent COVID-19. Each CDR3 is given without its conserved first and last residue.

CDR3 protein: ASSPGTGGSYEQY
CDR3 length: 13
V gene: TRBV18
J gene: TRBJ2-7

CDR3 protein: ASSRQGEAYGYT
CDR3 length: 12
V gene: TRBV19
J gene: TRBJ1-2

CDR3 protein: AWSQGDRQPQH
CDR3 length: 11
V gene: TRBV30
J gene: TRBJ1-5

CDR3 protein: ASSLASGTGSHEQY
CDR3 length: 14
V gene: TRBV7-9
J gene: TRBJ2-7

CDR3 protein: ASSQGLAIDTQY
CDR3 length: 12
V gene: TRBV3-1/TRBV3-2
J gene: TRBJ2-3

CDR3 protein: ASSPLASSNEQF
CDR3 length: 12
V gene: TRBV11-3
J gene: TRBJ2-1

CDR3 protein: ASSYSGVLYEQY
CDR3 length: 12
V gene: TRBV6-6
J gene: TRBJ2-7

CDR3 protein: ASSSPTGTQPQH
CDR3 length: 12
V gene: TRBV7-2
J gene: TRBJ1-5

CDR3 protein: ASSELLSTSDNEQF
CDR3 length: 14
V gene: TRBV10-1
J gene: TRBJ2-1

CDR3 protein: ASSYGGAEAF
CDR3 length: 10
V gene: TRBV6-5
J gene: TRBJ1-1

CDR3 protein: ASSLSTGGEEKLF
CDR3 length: 13
V gene: TRBV5-5
J gene: TRBJ1-4

CDR3 protein: ATGRMDSDEQY
CDR3 length: 11
V gene: TRBV24-1
J gene: TRBJ2-7

CDR3 protein: ASSLAFGGVLYEQY
CDR3 length: 14
V gene: TRBV5-6
J gene: TRBJ2-7

CDR3 protein: ASSLGSRGFGTEAF
CDR3 length: 14
V gene: TRBV5-1
J gene: TRBJ1-1

CDR3 protein: ASKAASSYEQY
CDR3 length: 11
V gene: TRBV7-2
J gene: TRBJ2-7

CDR3 protein: ASSPGQGVSPLH
CDR3 length: 12
V gene: TRBV6-5
J gene: TRBJ1-6

CDR3 protein: ASSPTSGADSGANVLT
CDR3 length: 16
V gene: TRBV7-3
J gene: TRBJ2-6

CDR3 protein: AWSRFSRRGNQPQH
CDR3 length: 14
V gene: TRBV30
J gene: TRBJ1-5

CDR3 protein: ASSLIPNQPQH
CDR3 length: 11
V gene: TRBV12-3/TRBV12-4
J gene: TRBJ1-5

CDR3 protein: ASSVTGAETEAF
CDR3 length: 12
V gene: TRBV9
J gene: TRBJ1-1

CDR3 protein: ASSSLAGDTDTQY
CDR3 length: 13
V gene: TRBV7-2
J gene: TRBJ2-3

CDR3 protein: SVGDSSQGGYT
CDR3 length: 11
V gene: TRBV29-1
J gene: TRBJ1-2

CDR3 protein: ASSQVYSQIEQY
CDR3 length: 12
V gene: TRBV3-1/TRBV3-2
J gene: TRBJ2-7

CDR3 protein: ASSSPGLAQY
CDR3 length: 10
V gene: TRBV5-4
J gene: TRBJ2-3

CDR3 protein: AIEIGTGVRGAF
CDR3 length: 12
V gene: TRBV28
J gene: TRBJ1-1

CDR3 protein: ASTYKSGEGWSQPQH
CDR3 length: 15
V gene: TRBV28
J gene: TRBJ1-5

CDR3 protein: ASSSAMGQSSYNSPLH
CDR3 length: 16
V gene: TRBV9
J gene: TRBJ1-6

CDR3 protein: ASTRRDYTEAF
CDR3 length: 11
V gene: TRBV5-1
J gene: TRBJ1-1

CDR3 protein: SASRRRAPNYEQY
CDR3 length: 13
V gene: TRBV20-1
J gene: TRBJ2-7

CDR3 protein: ASSSSGGADTGELF
CDR3 length: 14
V gene: TRBV9
J gene: TRBJ2-2

CDR3 protein: ASSETGQGLGQPQH
CDR3 length: 14
V gene: TRBV18
J gene: TRBJ1-5

CDR3 protein: ASSSTTGSYEQY
CDR3 length: 12
V gene: TRBV7-8
J gene: TRBJ2-7

CDR3 protein: ASSLTGGELKSEKLF
CDR3 length: 15
V gene: TRBV6-6
J gene: TRBJ1-4

CDR3 protein: AWRLRCDTQY
CDR3 length: 10
V gene: TRBV30
J gene: TRBJ2-3

CDR3 protein: ASSYRSGTGSGYT
CDR3 length: 13
V gene: TRBV6-5
J gene: TRBJ1-2

CDR3 protein: ASSASGSGANVLT
CDR3 length: 13
V gene: TRBV7-2
J gene: TRBJ2-6

CDR3 protein: ASSLESGGTGELF
CDR3 length: 13
V gene: TRBV7-2
J gene: TRBJ2-2

CDR3 protein: ASSTPRYEHLNTEAF
CDR3 length: 15
V gene: TRBV6-2/TRBV6-3
J gene: TRBJ1-1

CDR3 protein: ASSLGRRGETQY
CDR3 length: 12
V gene: TRBV13
J gene: TRBJ2-5

CDR3 protein: ASSYRTGEETQY
CDR3 length: 12
V gene: TRBV6-7
J gene: TRBJ2-5

CDR3 protein: ASSHTDTQY
CDR3 length: 9
V gene: TRBV11-2
J gene: TRBJ2-3

CDR3 protein: ASSLAQGVMNTEAF
CDR3 length: 14
V gene: TRBV7-2
J gene: TRBJ1-1

CDR3 protein: ASSYFQNYGYT
CDR3 length: 11
V gene: TRBV6-5
J gene: TRBJ1-2

CDR3 protein: ASSYSIRQPYEQY
CDR3 length: 13
V gene: TRBV6-2/TRBV6-3
J gene: TRBJ2-7

CDR3 protein: ASSLGPRYEQY
CDR3 length: 11
V gene: TRBV7-3
J gene: TRBJ2-7

CDR3 protein: ASSVGTSGSLSSYEQY
CDR3 length: 16
V gene: TRBV9
J gene: TRBJ2-7

CDR3 protein: ATSREQSYEQY
CDR3 length: 11
V gene: TRBV15
J gene: TRBJ2-7

CDR3 protein: SVVQGARLGQF
CDR3 length: 11
V gene: TRBV29-1
J gene: TRBJ2-1

CDR3 protein: ASSPRQGARNEQF
CDR3 length: 13
V gene: TRBV11-3
J gene: TRBJ2-1

CDR3 protein: ASSVRNTEAF
CDR3 length: 10
V gene: TRBV2
J gene: TRBJ1-1

CDR3 protein: AWSGGGGSYEQY
CDR3 length: 12
V gene: TRBV30
J gene: TRBJ2-7

CDR3 protein: ASSVGDRDLYGYT
CDR3 length: 13
V gene: TRBV2
J gene: TRBJ1-2

CDR3 protein: ASGNARTGYGYT
CDR3 length: 12
V gene: TRBV6-5
J gene: TRBJ1-2

CDR3 protein: ASSLGATGGNEKLF
CDR3 length: 14
V gene: TRBV5-6
J gene: TRBJ1-4

CDR3 protein: ASSLIDRGPTNEKLF
CDR3 length: 15
V gene: TRBV5-6
J gene: TRBJ1-4

CDR3 protein: ASTINVLARETQY
CDR3 length: 13
V gene: TRBV6-5
J gene: TRBJ2-5

CDR3 protein: ASSYGLALETQY
CDR3 length: 12
V gene: TRBV2
J gene: TRBJ2-5

CDR3 protein: ASRQQGVGETQY
CDR3 length: 12
V gene: TRBV6-6
J gene: TRBJ2-5

CDR3 protein: AISESGGRGTEAF
CDR3 length: 13
V gene: TRBV10-3
J gene: TRBJ1-1